The 28 T cell receptor beta chains in this list originate from one sample, sequenced in a study of T cell repertoires in cytomegalovirus infection. TCRdb processed the reads anew with MiXCR; each CDR3 protein has one entry. The sample includes hundreds of thousands of distinct CDR3 sequences, 42% seen only once; the top ten take just under 45%. Their cognate antigens are unknown. The starting material was cultured PBMCs, obtained from culture after CMV antigen stimulation. These receptors came from a human donor in good health (CMV status not recorded). Some clones in this sample may be carry-over from other donors' samples.

The V and J genes are TRBV7-2 and TRBJ2-7, with D tentatively TRBD1 or TRBD2 (5 bases each). This CDR3 comprises 13 residues. The germline CDR1 and CDR2 sequences are SGHTA and FQGNSA. Trimming removed 4 bases from V and 6 bases from J, with 13 bases in between. Written as DNA, the CDR3 is TGTGCCAGCAGCTGGGACCAACCCTGCGAGCAGTACTTC. This gives the protein CASSWDQPCEQYF.

The rearrangement uses TRBV24-1 and TRBJ2-1; 7 nucleotides line up with TRBD2. There are 16 residues in the CDR3. From germline, CDR1 is KGHDR and CDR2 SFDVKD. J gave up 2 bases and V 4 bases, and 7 bases lay outside the gene matches. The CDR3 is CATSDPSSGAYNEQFF. CDR3 DNA sequence: TGTGCCACCAGTGACCCTTCTAGCGGAGCCTACAATGAGCAGTTCTTC.

As for this clonotype: At one end, the junction sequence differs from germline, possibly due to a read error. This sequence joins TRBV7-2 and TRBJ2-3, with D possibly being TRBD1 or TRBD2 (5 bases each). The CDR3 sequence is 14 residues long. Germline-derived CDR1 and CDR2 are SGHTA and FQGNSA. CDR3 DNA: TGTGACAGCAGCTTCGGGGCAGAAACAGATACGCAGTATTTT. It is translated as CDSSFGAETDTQYF.

This clonotype was detected a few times. The V gene is TRBV7-8, the J gene TRBJ2-5; TRBD1 matches 7 bases. Germline V gene sequence: CDR1 SGHVS, CDR2 FQNEAQ. Trimming at V came to 4 bases and at J to 2 bases, leaving 7 bases not matched to a gene. The CDR3 sequence is 15 residues long. As DNA, the CDR3 is TGTGCCAGCAGCTCCCAGAGGGGGCGACAAGAGACCCAGTACTTC. Protein product: CASSSQRGRQETQYF.

This clonotype was counted only a few times. The chain has TRBV4-3 and TRBJ2-1; D is ambiguous. The CDR3 is made up of 16 amino acids. The germline V gene encodes CDR1 LGHNA and CDR2 YSLEER. V lost 0 bases and J lost 9, with 18 bases in between. The CDR3 DNA follows: TGCGCCAGCAGCCAAGATGAGAGTCAGATGCTAGGTGAGCAGTTCTTC. It codes for CASSQDESQMLGEQFF.

J is TRBJ2-3 and V is TRBV10-3, with D perhaps matching TRBD1 or TRBD2 (6 bases each). The CDR3 is 14 residues long. Germline lookup yields CDR1 ENHRY and CDR2 SYGVKD. V was shortened by 7 bases and J by 1 base, with 12 bases between the two germline ends. CDR3 region: CAINDGGRTDTQYF. The CDR3 DNA reads TGTGCCATCAACGACGGGGGCCGCACAGATACGCAGTATTTT.

This clonotype was recorded only once. The chain links TRBV12-3 or TRBV12-4 to TRBJ1-1, with D perhaps matching TRBD1 (5 bases). The CDR3 has 12 residues. V was shortened by 6 bases and J by 11 bases, with 16 bases between the two germline ends. CDR3 protein: CASRSWGEGAFF. CDR3 nucleotides: TGTGCCAGCAGGTCCTGGGGGGAGGGGGCTTTCTTT.

This clonotype was counted a few times. The gene calls are TRBV28 and TRBJ2-3; D not resolved. The germline gives CDR1 MDHEN, CDR2 SYDVKM. The CDR3 contains 16 residues. The germline V and J ends were trimmed by 3 bases and 2 bases, with 15 bases remaining between them. The CDR3 DNA reads TGTGCCAGCAGTTTGGGATACACTCCATTCACAGATACGCAGTATTTT. This encodes CASSLGYTPFTDTQYF.

This clonotype has just a few counts. This chain connects TRBV18 to TRBJ2-7; 9 bases line up with TRBD2. CDR3 length: 17 amino acids. Germline V gene lookup returns CDR1 KGHSH and CDR2 LQKENI. The V segment lost 5 bases and the J segment 2 bases; nucleotides outside the gene matches: 13. CDR3: CASSSRGGTSRPYEQYF. The CDR3 nucleotides read TGTGCCAGCTCATCCAGGGGGGGGACTAGCAGACCCTACGAGCAGTACTTC. Supplemented by reference TRBV18 and TRBJ2-7, the full variable domain reads NAGVMQNPRHLVRRRGQEARLRCSPMKGHSHVYWYRQLPEEGLKFMVYLQKENIIDESGMPKERFSAEFPKEGPSILRIQQVVRGDSAAYFCASSSRGGTSRPYEQYFGPGTRLTVT.

This clonotype was seen only a few times. The CDR3 region is CASSLKTSPTTDTQYF. In DNA, the CDR3 is TGTGCCAGCAGCTTAAAGACTAGCCCAACCACAGATACGCAGTATTTT. The chain is built from TRBV5-4 and TRBJ2-3; 7 nucleotides align to TRBD2. This CDR3 is built from 16 residues. With 2 bases clipped from V and 2 bases from J, the junction kept 8 bases outside the gene matches. Germline lookup yields CDR1 SGHNT and CDR2 YYREEE (reference sequence). The full variable domain, with the rest looked up from reference TRBV5-4 and TRBJ2-3, is ETGVTQSPTHLIKTRGQQVTLRCSSQSGHNTVSWYQQALGQGPQFIFQYYREEENGRGNFPPRFSGLQFPNYSSELNVNALELDDSALYLCASSLKTSPTTDTQYFGPGTRLTVL.

This chain links TRBV19 with TRBJ2-5, with no clear D. V was cut by 4 bases and J by 1 base, with 19 bases left in between. Germline V gene lookup returns CDR1 LNHDA and CDR2 SQIVND (reference sequence). The length of the CDR3 is 17 residues. CDR3 DNA: TGTGCCAGTAGTAGGGCGCGTGGTTCCGTTATCCAAGAGACCCAGTACTTC. Protein sequence: CASSRARGSVIQETQYF.

The chain links TRBV28 to TRBJ2-2; 10 bases are a match to TRBD1. The V segment lost 7 bases and the J segment 3 bases; nucleotides outside the gene matches: 5. CDR1 and CDR2 (germline): MDHEN, SYDVKM. The CDR3 spans 15 residues. CDR3 residues: CASTWGTGDTGELFF. The CDR3 DNA reads as TGTGCCAGCACTTGGGGGACAGGGGACACCGGGGAGCTGTTTTTT.

This chain joins TRBV28 and TRBJ2-3, with 11 bases lining up with TRBD2. The V gene end was trimmed by 8 bases and the J gene end by 5 bases; junction bases not matched to a gene: 6. This CDR3 comprises 14 residues. In germline, CDR1 is MDHEN, CDR2 SYDVKM. CDR3 residues: CASQTSGVLDTQYF. CDR3 bases: TGTGCCAGCCAGACTAGCGGGGTGCTAGATACGCAGTATTTT.

A remark on this clonotype: This CDR3 is missing its conserved last phenylalanine or tryptophan, likely due to a read error. The CDR3 loop is CASSDTGGGQPQHS. DNA for the CDR3: TGTGCCAGCAGTGATACAGGGGGCGGTCAGCCCCAGCATTCT. The chain recombines TRBV12-3 or TRBV12-4 with TRBJ1-5; 9 bases line up with TRBD1. V dropped 5 bases and J dropped 6; count of bases not matched to a gene: 5. The CDR3 totals 14 residues.

This clonotype came up many times. The chain employs TRBV7-2 and TRBJ2-7; a possible D gene is TRBD1 (5 bases). From germline, CDR1 is SGHTA and CDR2 FQGNSA. The length of the CDR3 is 15 residues. The V gene lost 5 bases and the J gene lost 6 bases, with 20 bases spanning the gap. The CDR3 loop is CASSPRARSQGEQYF. The CDR3 DNA is TGTGCCAGCAGCCCCCGTGCCCGGAGTCAGGGCGAGCAGTACTTC.

V usage is TRBV20-1 and J usage is TRBJ1-5; D is undetermined. Trimming left V 6 bases short and J 7 bases short, with 4 bases between. Germline V gene lookup returns CDR1 DFQATT and CDR2 SNEGSKA (reference sequence). The CDR3 is 9 residues long. The CDR3 spells CSAWQPQHF. The CDR3 nucleotides read TGCAGTGCGTGGCAGCCCCAGCATTTT.

This sequence joins TRBV28 and TRBJ2-7, with D perhaps matching TRBD2 (6 bases). CDR3 length: 13 amino acids. V dropped 8 bases and J dropped 0 bases, with 11 bases sitting between them. Germline V gives CDR1 MDHEN, CDR2 SYDVKM. The DNA for the CDR3 is TGTGCCAGCCGGGGACTGCTCTCCTACGAGCAGTACTTC. Protein product: CASRGLLSYEQYF.

V is TRBV5-8 and J is TRBJ1-5; possible D gene TRBD1, 5 bases. Germline CDR1 is SGHTS and CDR2 is YDEGEE. The CDR3 sequence is 15 residues long. Trimming cost V 0 bases and J 1 base, with 8 bases left between them. CDR3 bases: TGTGCCAGCAGCTTGGACAGGTGGAGCAATCAGCCCCAGCATTTT. This gives the protein CASSLDRWSNQPQHF.

The chain is built from TRBV5-5 and TRBJ1-1; 7 bases are a match to TRBD1. The V and J ends lost 4 bases and 6 bases, in that order; junction bases with no gene match: 9. This CDR3 has 14 amino acids. In germline, CDR1 is SGHKS, CDR2 YYEKEE (reference sequence). The DNA for the CDR3 is TGTGCCAGCAGCCAAACAGGGGATTACGCTGAAGCTTTCTTT. It specifies CASSQTGDYAEAFF.

The V gene is TRBV5-6, the J gene TRBJ2-1; 9 bases match TRBD2. This CDR3 contains 16 residues. With 0 bases clipped from V and 8 bases from J, the junction kept 9 bases outside the gene matches. Germline loops: CDR1 SGHDT, CDR2 YYEEEE. The CDR3 DNA reads TGTGCCAGCAGCTTGGTTGCGGCGGGAGGGCCCGATGAGCAGTTCTTC. As protein: CASSLVAAGGPDEQFF. Variable domain in full (rest from reference TRBV5-6 and TRBJ2-1): DAGVTQSPTHLIKTRGQQVTLRCSPKSGHDTVSWYQQALGQGPQFIFQYYEEEERQRGNFPDRFSGHQFPNYSSELNVNALLLGDSALYLCASSLVAAGGPDEQFFGPGTRLTVL.

This chain uses TRBV11-2 with TRBJ2-5, with TRBD2 matching over 11 bases. In germline, CDR1 is SGHAT, CDR2 FQNNGV. This CDR3 spans 16 amino acids. The V gene end was trimmed by 5 bases and the J gene end by 2 bases; junction bases not matched to a gene: 7. The CDR3 reads CASSPRLAGIQETQYF. In DNA, the CDR3 is TGTGCCAGCAGCCCGCGACTAGCGGGGATTCAAGAGACCCAGTACTTC. Full variable domain (outside the CDR3, taken from reference TRBV11-2 and TRBJ2-5): EAGVAQSPRYKIIEKRQSVAFWCNPISGHATLYWYQQILGQGPKLLIQFQNNGVVDDSQLPKDRFSAERLKGVDSTLKIQPAKLEDSAVYLCASSPRLAGIQETQYFGPGTRLLVL.

This clonotype was picked up a small number of times. This chain joins TRBV6-8 and TRBJ2-5; D is perhaps TRBD2 (6 bases). From germline, CDR1 is MNHGY and CDR2 SAAAGT. V shed 2 bases and J shed 7 bases, with 14 bases lying between them. The length of the CDR3 is 14 residues. The CDR3, as DNA: TGTGCCAGCAGTTACCCGGGACTCGGGGGGACCCAGTACTTC. Protein sequence: CASSYPGLGGTQYF.

V and J are TRBV7-2 and TRBJ2-7; TRBD2 might be the D (6 bases). V lost 1 base and J lost 3, with 13 bases in between. This CDR3 spans 15 amino acids. In germline, CDR1 is SGHTA, CDR2 FQGNSA. The CDR3 here is CASSLVGGSGYEQYF. The CDR3 DNA sequence: TGTGCCAGCAGCTTAGTTGGGGGTAGCGGCTACGAGCAGTACTTC.

In this sample, this clonotype turned up a few times. The rearrangement links TRBV7-2 to TRBJ2-3; tentative D call: TRBD1 (6 bases). V was trimmed by 2 bases and J by 8 bases, leaving 20 bases between them. The CDR3 is 16 residues long. Germline CDR1 reads SGHTA; CDR2 reads FQGNSA. CDR3 coding DNA: TGTGCCAGCAGCTTACCCGGGACACAGCAGAGGGGTACGCAGTATTTT. This codes for CASSLPGTQQRGTQYF.

This chain's CDR3 is CASSQAGTYYQPQHF. As DNA, the CDR3 is TGCGCCAGCAGCCAGGCCGGGACCTACTATCAGCCCCAGCATTTT. The rearrangement links TRBV4-1 to TRBJ1-5, with a tentative D call TRBD1 (5 bases). The CDR3 has 15 residues. CDR1 MGHRA and CDR2 YSYEKL come from the germline V gene. V lost 3 bases, J lost 5 bases, and 14 bases lay in between.

The chain employs TRBV6-5 and TRBJ2-1; a possible D gene is TRBD2 (7 bases). The CDR3 has 16 residues. Germline V lookup: CDR1 MNHEY, CDR2 SVGAGI. The V and J ends lost 2 bases and 2 bases respectively, with 13 bases between them. Written as DNA, the CDR3 is TGTGCCAGCAGTTACCTCCGGGGGGCCGCCTACAATGAGCAGTTCTTC. It codes for CASSYLRGAAYNEQFF.

The V call is TRBV5-1, the J call TRBJ1-6; TRBD1 might be the D (5 bases). Trimming removed 1 base from V and 10 bases from J, with 15 bases in between. The CDR3 spans 15 residues. Per the germline V gene, CDR1 is SGHRS and CDR2 is YFSETQ. CDR3 DNA: TGCGCCAGCAGCTTGTTGGGGGGAGTAGACTCACCCCTCCACTTT. Translating gives CASSLLGGVDSPLHF.

The rearrangement links TRBV11-1 to TRBJ1-1; 10 nucleotides agree with TRBD1. The length of the CDR3 is 16 residues. Germline V gene lookup returns CDR1 SGHAT and CDR2 FQDESV (reference sequence). Trimming at V came to 5 bases and at J to 3 bases, leaving 9 bases not matched to a gene. CDR3 protein: CASSPTTTGGYTEAFF. CDR3 coding DNA: TGTGCCAGCAGCCCAACGACGACAGGGGGCTACACTGAAGCTTTCTTT.